Below, 25 T cell receptor beta chains from the same sample are listed, as sequenced in a study of CD8+CD57+ T cells in acquired aplastic anemia. For CDR3 and TCR beta VDJ profiling, genomic DNA was the template used. MiXCR was run by TCRdb on the reads, yielding one entry per CDR3 protein. This table holds 250,000 to 350,000 distinct CDR3 sequences, around 60% found once. The material sequenced was sorted CD4+, CD8+, or CD8+CD57+ T cells (not recorded which) from PBMCs. These TCRs come from a human donor with severe aplastic anemia or a healthy control (not recorded which).

This clonotype was recorded at least ten times. The chain links TRBV7-2 to TRBJ2-3; 8 bases align to TRBD2. V was clipped by 2 bases and J by 5 bases; unmatched bases: 3. The CDR3 totals 14 residues. Germline loops: CDR1 SGHTA, CDR2 FQGNSA. The CDR3 region is CASSLSGGLDTQYF. Here the CDR3 DNA reads TGTGCCAGCAGCTTAAGCGGGGGCCTAGATACGCAGTATTTT.

As concerns this clonotype: Since no conserved phenylalanine or tryptophan closes the CDR3, a read error is the likely cause. V is TRBV29-1 and J is TRBJ2-1; D ambiguous. The V gene's germline CDR1 is SQVTM and CDR2 ANQGSEA. CDR3 size: 13 residues. V was cut by 5 bases and J by 0 bases, with 8 bases left in between. This chain's CDR3 is CSVLWSSYNEQFL. The CDR3 DNA reads TGCAGCGTTTTATGGAGCTCCTACAATGAGCAGTTCCTC.

The genes are TRBV9 and TRBJ1-2; weak D call: TRBD1 (5 bases). V gave up 0 bases and J gave up 8 bases, with 14 bases separating them. In germline, CDR1 is SGDLS, CDR2 YYNGEE. This CDR3 is built from 14 residues. CDR3 sequence reads: CASSVGLGEWGYTF. CDR3 nucleotide sequence: TGTGCCAGCAGCGTAGGTCTGGGGGAGTGGGGCTACACCTTC.

V gene TRBV20-1 combines with J gene TRBJ2-7, with 7 bases identical to TRBD1. This CDR3 has 16 amino acids. Germline assignment: CDR1 DFQATT and CDR2 SNEGSKA (reference sequence). After removal of 2 bases from V and 1 base from J, the junction contained 11 bases not matched to a gene. The CDR3 DNA follows: TGCAGTGCTAGAAACTTACAGGGGCGGCGGTCCTACGAGCAGTACTTC. Protein product: CSARNLQGRRSYEQYF.

This clonotype was observed at least ten times. The chain combines TRBV5-1 with TRBJ1-6; D gene uncertain. V lost 4 bases and J lost 0, with 11 bases in between. Germline CDR1 reads SGHRS; CDR2 reads YFSETQ. This CDR3 has 16 amino acids. The CDR3 DNA reads as TGCGCCAGCAGCCTGCAGGCGAGCTCCTATAATTCACCCCTCCACTTT. Its protein is CASSLQASSYNSPLHF.

The gene calls are TRBV7-9 and TRBJ1-1; possible D gene TRBD1, 5 bases. Trimming cost V 2 bases and J 4 bases, with 11 bases left between them. Germline V gene sequence: CDR1 SEHNR, CDR2 FQNEAQ (reference sequence). This CDR3 comprises 14 residues. In DNA, the CDR3 is TGTGCCAGCAGCTTATCCGGGGCTGGCACTGAAGCTTTCTTT. Translating gives CASSLSGAGTEAFF.

In this sample, this clonotype turned up many times. The rearrangement links TRBV18 to TRBJ2-5; D is unclear. CDR1 and CDR2 (germline): KGHSH, LQKENI. V gave up 3 bases and J gave up 2 bases, with 13 bases separating them. The CDR3 totals 15 residues. The DNA for the CDR3 is TGTGCCAGCTCACCTTTGACCGTCCCACAAGAGACCCAGTACTTC. Amino acids: CASSPLTVPQETQYF.

This clonotype was seen once. The rearrangement uses TRBV2 and TRBJ2-3, with 7 bases aligning to TRBD1. The CDR3 runs 15 residues. Germline V gene sequence: CDR1 SNHLY, CDR2 FYNNEI. With 6 bases clipped from V and 2 bases from J, the junction kept 8 bases outside the gene matches. CDR3 sequence (DNA): TGTGCCAGCAGGAAAACAGGGGACCACACAGATACGCAGTATTTT. Translation: CASRKTGDHTDTQYF.

This clonotype was detected many times. V gene TRBV6-1 combines with J gene TRBJ2-2; TRBD1 matches 7 bases. With V trimmed by 4 bases and J by 3 bases, 8 bases remained unmatched. Germline CDR1 and CDR2: MNHNS and SASEGT. The CDR3 spans 16 residues. The CDR3: CASSGLQGMYTGELFF. The CDR3 DNA sequence: TGTGCCAGCAGTGGATTACAGGGGATGTACACCGGGGAGCTGTTTTTT.

The V call is TRBV25-1, the J call TRBJ1-2; a possible D gene is TRBD1 (6 bases). This CDR3 comprises 13 residues. Trimming removed 8 bases at V and 6 bases at J, with 16 bases between. Germline V lookup: CDR1 MGHDK, CDR2 SYGVNS. Written as DNA, the CDR3 is TGTGCCAGCGCCGCCGTAACAGGGCATGGCTACACCTTC. Translating it yields CASAAVTGHGYTF.

As for this clonotype: The junction departs from germline at one end; a sequencing error may be responsible. The chain recombines TRBV24-1 with TRBJ2-6; no clear D. This CDR3 spans 13 amino acids. Germline-derived CDR1 and CDR2 are KGHDR and SFDVKD. CDR3 DNA: TGTGCCACCAGGCAGGCTGGGACCAACGTCCTGACTTTC. Encoded protein: CATRQAGTNVLTF.

Many counts were recorded for this clonotype. The chain links TRBV20-1 to TRBJ2-5; 7 bases line up with TRBD1. The CDR3 is 13 residues long. Looked up from germline, CDR1 is DFQATT and CDR2 is SNEGSKA (reference sequence). V shed 4 bases and J 5 bases; nucleotides not matched to a gene: 7. The chain's CDR3 is CSAMVGGRETQYF. CDR3 nucleotide sequence: TGCAGTGCTATGGTAGGGGGCCGGGAGACCCAGTACTTC.

There are a few counts of this clonotype. The chain combines TRBV20-1 with TRBJ2-7; TRBD1 matches at 9 bases. Germline-derived CDR1 and CDR2 are DFQATT and SNEGSKA (reference sequence). With 3 bases clipped from V and 0 bases from J, the junction kept 3 bases outside the gene matches. This CDR3 is 14 amino acids long. The CDR3: CSARAGQGSYEQYF. CDR3 nucleotide sequence: TGCAGTGCTAGGGCGGGACAGGGCTCCTACGAGCAGTACTTC.

This clonotype occurred once. The rearrangement uses TRBV7-8 and TRBJ2-7; D not resolved. Per germline, CDR1 SGHVS and CDR2 FQNEAQ. V was trimmed by 2 bases and J by 1 base, leaving 12 bases between them. This CDR3 is 15 amino acids long. CDR3 region: CASSLLSFQSYEQYF. The CDR3 DNA sequence: TGTGCCAGCAGCTTATTGTCATTTCAGTCCTACGAGCAGTACTTC.

The chain combines TRBV20-1 with TRBJ2-1; D might be TRBD2 (6 bases). The V gene's germline CDR1 is DFQATT and CDR2 SNEGSKA (reference sequence). This CDR3 region has 14 residues. Trimming took 2 bases from V and 2 from J, leaving 10 bases between them. The CDR3 loop is CSARNPGAYNEQFF. The CDR3 nucleotides read TGCAGTGCTAGAAACCCGGGGGCCTACAATGAGCAGTTCTTC.

This sequence joins TRBV20-1 and TRBJ1-5; TRBD1 might be the D (6 bases). CDR3 length: 17 amino acids. Between the trimmed V and J ends, which lost 0 bases and 4 bases, there was a span of 19 bases. The germline V gene encodes CDR1 DFQATT and CDR2 SNEGSKA (reference sequence). DNA of the CDR3: TGCAGTGCTAGAGATCTAGGCAGGGGCAGTGCTAATCAGCCCCAGCATTTT. Amino acid sequence: CSARDLGRGSANQPQHF.

This clonotype has at least ten counts. The chain couples TRBV30 to TRBJ2-1; 7 bases map to TRBD1. V shed 7 bases and J 5 bases; nucleotides not matched to a gene: 14. This CDR3 has 15 residues. CDR1 is GTSNPN, CDR2 SVGIG, per germline (reference sequence). DNA for the CDR3: TGTGCCTTTTGGACGCCGGGACAGAGAGACAATGAGCAGTTCTTC. It specifies CAFWTPGQRDNEQFF.

This clonotype was recorded once. The junction and the germline gene differ at one end; a read error may be behind it. The V call is TRBV12-5, the J call TRBJ2-1, with 11 bases aligning to TRBD1. Looked up from germline, CDR1 is LGHNT and CDR2 is FRNRAP. The CDR3 has 14 residues. In nucleotides, the CDR3 is TGTGCCAGTGGTTCGGGACAGGGGGACAATGAGCAGTTCTTC. Its translation is CASGSGQGDNEQFF.

The rearrangement links TRBV7-9 to TRBJ2-7; D gene ambiguous. From germline, CDR1 is SEHNR and CDR2 FQNEAQ (reference sequence). This CDR3 has 13 amino acids. V was pared by 2 bases and J by 0 bases, with 5 bases between. The CDR3 DNA reads as TGTGCCAGCAGCTTAATGAGCTCCTACGAGCAGTACTTC. Its translation: CASSLMSSYEQYF.

This rearrangement joins TRBV10-3 to TRBJ1-5; 11 nucleotides agree with TRBD1. The CDR3 has 14 residues. CDR1 and CDR2 (germline): ENHRY, SYGVKD. V shed 2 bases and J 6 bases; nucleotides not matched to a gene: 0. DNA for the CDR3: TGTGCCATCAGTGAGGGACAGGGGGCTCAGCCCCAGCATTTT. Its protein is CAISEGQGAQPQHF.

The chain employs TRBV6-6 and TRBJ2-5; 7 bases are shared with TRBD2. The CDR3 is 14 amino acids. The ends lost 6 bases at V and 4 bases at J; junction bases unmatched: 8. Looked up from germline, CDR1 is MNHNY and CDR2 is SVGAGI (reference sequence). The CDR3 bases are TGTGCCAGCAGACCTACGGGGGGAGGAGAGACCCAGTACTTC. Its translation: CASRPTGGGETQYF.

This clonotype has at least ten counts. The rearrangement links TRBV5-1 to TRBJ1-4; tentative D call: TRBD1 (5 bases). Trimming cost V 5 bases and J 3 bases, with 14 bases left between them. CDR3 size: 15 residues. Germline CDR1 SGHRS, CDR2 YFSETQ. CDR3 sequence reads: CASRLAGPSNEKLFF. CDR3 bases: TGCGCCAGCAGACTAGCGGGGCCCTCTAATGAAAAACTGTTTTTT.

As for this clonotype: An end of the junction does not agree with germline; a read error may underlie this. This chain uses TRBV7-9 with TRBJ2-5; 7 positions match TRBD1. Germline loops: CDR1 SEHNR, CDR2 FQNEAQ (reference sequence). The CDR3 runs 14 residues. The CDR3 is CASSLPGQAEAQYF. The CDR3, as DNA: TGTGCCAGCAGCTTACCCGGACAGGCAGAGGCCCAGTACTTC.

The V gene is TRBV5-1, the J gene TRBJ2-1; TRBD2 aligns across 8 bases. Germline lookup yields CDR1 SGHRS and CDR2 YFSETQ. Trimming took 0 bases from V and 6 from J; bases not matched to a gene: 5. This CDR3 is 15 amino acids long. The CDR3 DNA follows: TGCGCCAGCAGCTTGGTAGTAGCGGGGTCCAATGAGCAGTTCTTC. Encoded protein: CASSLVVAGSNEQFF.

The genes are TRBV25-1 and TRBJ2-3; D gene unclear. With 1 base removed from V and 5 bases from J, the gap between germline ends came to 16 bases. This CDR3 has 16 residues. Germline-derived CDR1 and CDR2 are MGHDK and SYGVNS. CDR3 in DNA: TGTGCCAGCAGTGAATTCAACGGCCTAAGAGTAGATACGCAGTATTTT. The encoded protein is CASSEFNGLRVDTQYF.